The clone carrying this T cell receptor beta chain was counted between two and nine times. J was trimmed by 6 bases and V by 6 bases; bases with no gene match: 11. The CDR3 is 15 residues long. This sample stems from a study of T cells after yellow fever vaccination. UMIs were added to TCR cDNA along with a universal primer site when it was made by 5'RACE template switching. TCRdb re-called the 5' RACE reads through MiXCR, storing one row per CDR3 protein. Of a few hundred thousand distinct CDR3 sequences detected, less than 20% appear once; the ten largest clones hold about 18%. Sequencing was performed on PBMCs, taken around 5 days after the first yellow fever vaccination. The chain employs TRBV12-3 or TRBV12-4 and TRBJ1-2; TRBD1 aligns across 9 bases. The source is a man between 18 and 35 years old who received the YFV17D yellow fever vaccine. The CDR3 DNA follows: TGTGCCAGCAGCCCCGGGGACAGGGTAGTTGATGGCTACACCTTC. Protein: CASSPGDRVVDGYTF.